These 6 T cell receptor beta chains originate from one sample sequenced in a study of cytomegalovirus exposure and HLA in healthy donors. The study ran its PCR with 60 Vbeta and 13 Jbeta primers. Data came from immunoSEQ multiplex PCR; TCRdb stores just in-frame clones and leaves some out. The table shows 150,000 to 200,000 clones, with around 82% occurring only once. The sample consisted of PBMCs. The receptor set was obtained from a man between 45 and 60 years old in good health and CMV-seropositive.

The sample holds a few counts of this clone. V is TRBV5-6 and J is TRBJ1-3; D ambiguous. V was cut by 4 bases and J by 2 bases, with 7 bases left in between. Germline V CDR1 and CDR2: SGHDT, YYEEEE. CDR3 length equals 13 residues. The CDR3: CASSAITGNTIYF. CDR3 sequence (DNA): TGTGCCAGCAGCGCGATCACTGGAAACACCATATATTTT.

The chain is built from TRBV20-1 and TRBJ2-7, with D hard to call. CDR1 is DFQATT, CDR2 SNEGSKA, per germline (reference sequence). The V and J ends lost 3 bases and 7 bases respectively, with 10 bases between them. The CDR3 has 11 amino acids. The chain's CDR3 is CSASRTVEQYF. The DNA of the CDR3 is TGCAGTGCTAGCCGTACAGTAGAGCAGTACTTC.

The chain employs TRBV7-9 and TRBJ1-2, with 7 bases that match TRBD1. Germline CDR1 SEHNR, CDR2 FQNEAQ (reference sequence). The ends lost 1 base at V and 5 bases at J; junction bases unmatched: 10. The CDR3 is 16 residues long. The DNA for the CDR3 is TGTGCCAGCAGCTTAGGAAGGGGGGCAGGGGGATATGGCTACACCTTC. Translation: CASSLGRGAGGYGYTF.

This chain joins TRBV10-3 and TRBJ1-3; 9 bases match TRBD1. With 3 bases clipped from V and 0 bases from J, the junction kept 3 bases outside the gene matches. The CDR3 totals 16 residues. Germline V gene data show CDR1 as ENHRY and CDR2 as SYGVKD. The CDR3, as DNA: TGTGCCATCAGTGACCCGGGACAGGGCTCTGGAAACACCATATATTTT. Translating gives CAISDPGQGSGNTIYF.

J is TRBJ1-5 and V is TRBV2; TRBD1 might be the D (5 bases). CDR3 length: 13 residues. V was clipped by 7 bases and J by 4 bases, with 11 bases between them. Germline V gives CDR1 SNHLY, CDR2 FYNNEI. The CDR3 coding sequence is TGTGCCAGCACCGGAACAGGAAATCAGCCCCAGCATTTT. Protein product: CASTGTGNQPQHF.

The count of this clone is one. The chain has TRBV9 and TRBJ1-2; 7 nucleotides line up with TRBD1. Germline CDR1 reads SGDLS; CDR2 reads YYNGEE. Trimming took 0 bases from V and 3 from J; bases not matched to a gene: 11. The CDR3 is 17 amino acids. CDR3 DNA sequence: TGTGCCAGCAGCGTAGTCGACAGGGAGATTGGTGACTATGGCTACACCTTC. Translation: CASSVVDREIGDYGYTF.